This T cell receptor (beta chain) was captured in a study of early T cells in non-severe SARS-CoV-2 infection. TCRdb analysed the 5' RACE reads with MiXCR anew, one entry per CDR3 protein. Of about 22,000 distinct CDR3 sequences in the sample, 3.5% to 5.5% were seen once. The CDR3 runs to 16 residues. Germline CDR1 is MNHEY and CDR2 is SVGAGI. J was trimmed by 6 bases and V by 0 bases; bases with no gene match: 10. This clonotype originated in an adult who was a healthcare worker with PCR-confirmed SARS-CoV-2 infection or an uninfected control (not recorded which). Source material: whole blood. V usage is TRBV6-5 and J usage is TRBJ1-1; 7 bases line up with TRBD1. The CDR3 here is CASSYSGGGLGAEAFF. In DNA, the CDR3 is TGTGCCAGCAGTTACTCGGGAGGGGGCCTAGGCGCTGAAGCTTTCTTT.